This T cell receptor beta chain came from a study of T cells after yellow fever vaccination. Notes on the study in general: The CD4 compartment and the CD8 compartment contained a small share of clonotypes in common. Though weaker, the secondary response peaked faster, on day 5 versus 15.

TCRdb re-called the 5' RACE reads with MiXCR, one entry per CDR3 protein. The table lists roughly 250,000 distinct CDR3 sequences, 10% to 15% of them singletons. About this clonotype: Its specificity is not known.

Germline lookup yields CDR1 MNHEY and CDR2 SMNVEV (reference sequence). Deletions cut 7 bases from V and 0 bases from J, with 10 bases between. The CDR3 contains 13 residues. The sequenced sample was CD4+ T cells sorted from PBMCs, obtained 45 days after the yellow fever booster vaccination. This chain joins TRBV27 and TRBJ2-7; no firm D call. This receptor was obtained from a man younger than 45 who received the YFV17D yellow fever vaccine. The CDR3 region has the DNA TGTGCCAGCAAGACACCGGTCTCCTACGAGCAGTACTTC. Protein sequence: CASKTPVSYEQYF.